The 21 T cell receptor beta chains below come from one sample, sequenced in a study of control samples from healthy donors and cancer patients. Some clones are missing from TCRdb's copy, which holds only in-frame ones; the method was immunoSEQ multiplex PCR. This repertoire shows tens of thousands of clones, 87% found once; its top ten account for roughly an eighth. Specimen: PBMCs. Receptors originate from a man aged 55-75 years with head and neck cancer.

The V gene is TRBV5-1, the J gene TRBJ2-7, with 9 bases identical to TRBD2. V gave up 2 bases and J gave up 5 bases; unmatched junction bases: 8. Per germline, CDR1 SGHRS and CDR2 YFSETQ. The CDR3 runs to 15 residues. The CDR3 is CASSFTGTSYNEQYF. The CDR3 DNA reads as TGCGCCAGCAGCTTCACCGGGACTAGCTACAACGAGCAGTACTTC.

The chain joins TRBV18 to TRBJ2-3; unclear D gene. The CDR3 spans 14 residues. The V gene lost 0 bases and the J gene lost 4 bases, with 8 bases spanning the gap. Germline V gene data show CDR1 as KGHSH and CDR2 as LQKENI. The DNA for the CDR3 is TGTGCCAGCTCACCACCTAGTTCATCAGATACGCAGTATTTT. Its translation: CASSPPSSSDTQYF. Full variable domain (missing parts from reference TRBV18 and TRBJ2-3): NAGVMQNPRHLVRRRGQEARLRCSPMKGHSHVYWYRQLPEEGLKFMVYLQKENIIDESGMPKERFSAEFPKEGPSILRIQQVVRGDSAAYFCASSPPSSSDTQYFGPGTRLTVL.

This rearrangement joins TRBV4-1 to TRBJ1-6; possibly TRBD1 for D (5 bases). V was shortened by 4 bases and J by 11 bases, with 24 bases between the two germline ends. The CDR3 runs 17 residues. The germline V gene encodes CDR1 MGHRA and CDR2 YSYEKL. As DNA, the CDR3 is TGCGCCAGCAGCCTCACCGGGGGGACCCAAGGAAGGGCACCCCTCCACTTT. It codes for CASSLTGGTQGRAPLHF.

The rearrangement uses TRBV2 and TRBJ1-5, with a tentative D call TRBD1 (6 bases). Germline loops: CDR1 SNHLY, CDR2 FYNNEI. Trimming removed 7 bases at V and 4 bases at J, with 11 bases between. The CDR3 covers 13 residues. CDR3 protein: CASNGQFNQPQHF. CDR3 DNA: TGTGCCAGCAATGGACAGTTTAATCAGCCCCAGCATTTT.

The J gene is TRBJ2-7, the V gene TRBV5-4; no clear D gene. Germline lookup yields CDR1 SGHNT and CDR2 YYREEE (reference sequence). The CDR3 consists of 13 residues. V lost 3 bases and J lost 4, with 11 bases in between. CDR3 bases: TGTGCCAGCAGCTCCGGGCCCATGTACGAGCAGTACTTC. This codes for CASSSGPMYEQYF. The full variable domain, with the rest looked up from reference TRBV5-4 and TRBJ2-7, is ETGVTQSPTHLIKTRGQQVTLRCSSQSGHNTVSWYQQALGQGPQFIFQYYREEENGRGNFPPRFSGLQFPNYSSELNVNALELDDSALYLCASSSGPMYEQYFGPGTRLTVT.

CDR3 residues: CASSTIEEDANEKLFF. The CDR3 nucleotides read TGTGCCAGCAGCACAATCGAAGAGGACGCCAATGAAAAACTGTTTTTT. This chain connects TRBV21-1 to TRBJ1-4. TRBV21-1 is described as a pseudogene. The CDR3 length is 16 residues.

This clone was counted a few times. The genes are TRBV19 and TRBJ1-5; 7 bases map to TRBD1. Germline V gives CDR1 LNHDA, CDR2 SQIVND (reference sequence). The V segment lost 6 bases and the J segment 4 bases; nucleotides outside the gene matches: 12. The CDR3 runs to 16 residues. CDR3: CASSRIIDRVNQPQHF. As DNA, the CDR3 is TGTGCCAGTAGCAGAATTATCGACAGGGTAAATCAGCCCCAGCATTTT.

The chain carries TRBV30 and TRBJ2-7, with D possibly being TRBD2 (6 bases). This CDR3 region has 13 residues. Germline V lookup: CDR1 GTSNPN, CDR2 SVGIG (reference sequence). V lost 8 bases and J lost 7, with 21 bases in between. This CDR3 reads CAGGRLGRWEQYF. The CDR3, as DNA: TGTGCCGGGGGGAGACTAGGACGATGGGAGCAGTACTTC.

The chain combines TRBV5-4 with TRBJ2-1; TRBD1 aligns across 10 bases. The CDR3 loop spans 14 amino acids. Germline V CDR1 and CDR2: SGHNT, YYREEE (reference sequence). The J segment lost 7 bases and the V segment lost 3 bases, leaving 4 bases of the junction unmatched. In DNA form, the CDR3 reads TGTGCCAGCAGCTCTGACAGGGGGCGGAATGAGCAGTTCTTC. Protein sequence: CASSSDRGRNEQFF.

The chain's CDR3 is CAWSVPGSEQYF. In DNA form, the CDR3 reads TGTGCCTGGAGTGTACCGGGGAGCGAGCAGTACTTC. This rearrangement joins TRBV30 to TRBJ2-7; a weak D match, TRBD2 (5 bases). The CDR3 sequence is 12 residues long. Germline V lookup: CDR1 GTSNPN, CDR2 SVGIG (reference sequence). V was clipped by 0 bases and J by 6 bases, with 9 bases between them.

In this sample, this clone turned up a few times. This rearrangement joins TRBV4-3 to TRBJ1-5; TRBD1 matches 7 bases. V gave up 1 base and J gave up 4 bases; unmatched junction bases: 7. This CDR3 has 16 amino acids. Germline CDR1 is LGHNA and CDR2 is YSLEER. CDR3 in DNA: TGCGCCAGCAGCCAAGCGATCGGGACAGCTAATCAGCCCCAGCATTTT. Translating it yields CASSQAIGTANQPQHF.

This chain uses TRBV20-1 with TRBJ1-2; no firm D call. V was clipped by 0 bases and J by 8 bases, with 7 bases between them. The CDR3 is made up of 11 amino acids. Per the germline V gene, CDR1 is DFQATT and CDR2 is SNEGSKA (reference sequence). CDR3 bases: TGCAGTGCTAGAGACCCTTCCGGCTACACCTTC. As protein: CSARDPSGYTF.

The chain recombines TRBV6-5 with TRBJ1-6, with 7 bases identical to TRBD1. The CDR3 length is 15 residues. Germline CDR1 MNHEY, CDR2 SVGAGI. V was pared by 0 bases and J by 10 bases, with 6 bases of the junction left unmatched. CDR3 loop: CASSYSRQGDSPLHF. CDR3 sequence (DNA): TGTGCCAGCAGTTACTCGAGACAGGGAGACTCACCCCTCCACTTT.

CDR3 DNA: TGTGCCAGCAGTGGAGGGGTGCAGTATAGCAATCAGCCCCAGCATTTT. Amino acids: CASSGGVQYSNQPQHF. The V gene is TRBV7-8, the J gene TRBJ1-5; tentative D call: TRBD1 (5 bases). This CDR3 is 16 amino acids long. Trimming removed 6 bases at V and 0 bases at J, with 15 bases between. Germline CDR1 is SGHVS and CDR2 is FQNEAQ. Complete variable domain (other parts from reference TRBV7-8 and TRBJ1-5): GAGVSQSPRYKVAKRGQDVALRCDPISGHVSLFWYQQALGQGPEFLTYFQNEAQLDKSGLPSDRFFAERPEGSVSTLKIQRTQQEDSAVYLCASSGGVQYSNQPQHFGDGTRLSIL.

This chain uses TRBV27 with TRBJ2-5, with D unclear. CDR3 size: 11 residues. Germline CDR1 reads MNHEY; CDR2 reads SMNVEV (reference sequence). The V gene lost 10 bases and the J gene lost 3 bases, with 9 bases spanning the gap. The CDR3 DNA is TGTGCCAACGAAATAAAAGAGACCCAGTACTTC. Protein: CANEIKETQYF.

The V call is TRBV10-3, the J call TRBJ1-1; D gene ambiguous. Germline CDR1 reads ENHRY; CDR2 reads SYGVKD. This CDR3 spans 15 amino acids. Between the trimmed V and J ends, which lost 5 bases and 1 base, there was a span of 14 bases. The CDR3, as DNA: TGTGCCATCAGTCCCACGGTAAGAGAGAACACTGAAGCTTTCTTT. Encoded protein: CAISPTVRENTEAFF.

The chain is built from TRBV7-8 and TRBJ1-6; D ambiguous. The CDR3 length is 17 residues. Germline-derived CDR1 and CDR2 are SGHVS and FQNEAQ. V lost 3 bases and J lost 8, with 20 bases in between. CDR3 sequence: CASSFVRLSSGYSPLHF. As DNA, the CDR3 is TGTGCCAGCAGCTTTGTCAGATTGTCGTCGGGATATTCACCCCTCCACTTT.

The gene calls are TRBV3-1 (or the pseudogene TRBV3-2) and TRBJ2-7, with D possibly matching TRBD2 (7 bases). Trimming took off 4 bases at V and 8 bases at J, with 18 bases between the two ends. The germline gives CDR1 LGHDT, CDR2 YNNKEL (reference sequence). The CDR3 is 14 amino acids. CDR3 in DNA: TGTGCCAGCAGCCCCGGGGGGCTAAATAATAAGCAGTACTTC. It codes for CASSPGGLNNKQYF.

The chain's CDR3 is CASSPRTSGRTDTQYF. The CDR3 DNA sequence: TGTGCCAGCTCACCACGTACTAGCGGGCGCACAGATACGCAGTATTTT. V gene TRBV18 combines with J gene TRBJ2-3; 9 bases map to TRBD2. V was pared by 1 base and J by 1 base, with 3 bases of the junction left unmatched. CDR3 length: 16 residues. In germline, CDR1 is KGHSH, CDR2 LQKENI.

V gene TRBV30 combines with J gene TRBJ2-3, with a tentative D call TRBD1 (5 bases). V was cut by 0 bases and J by 4 bases, with 11 bases left in between. The CDR3 has 14 residues. The germline V gene encodes CDR1 GTSNPN and CDR2 SVGIG (reference sequence). The CDR3 sequence is CAWSVLGVADTQYF. Written as DNA, the CDR3 is TGTGCCTGGAGTGTGTTAGGGGTGGCAGATACGCAGTATTTT.

This chain connects TRBV7-2 to TRBJ2-2, with TRBD2 matching 7 bases. The CDR3 totals 17 residues. Trimming took 8 bases from V and 7 from J; bases not matched to a gene: 19. Per germline, CDR1 SGHTA and CDR2 FQGNSA. Here the CDR3 DNA reads TGTGCCAGCTCCCCCCCCGGCGGGGGAGCTCTAGGCGGGGAGCTGTTTTTT. It specifies CASSPPGGGALGGELFF.